The 17 T cell receptor beta chains reported below all come from one sample, sequenced in a study of blood T cell repertoires in COVID-19. The method was immunoSEQ multiplex PCR; TCRdb's version includes in-frame clones alone and lacks a portion of them. The sample yields about 480,000 clones, 70% to 90% seen once. The specimen sequenced was peripheral blood. These receptor sequences come from a woman aged 45-60 years with COVID-19, enrolled during active disease.

The V and J genes are TRBV5-1 and TRBJ1-1, with D possibly TRBD1 on 5 matching bases. V was shortened by 2 bases and J by 4 bases, with 12 bases between the two germline ends. The CDR3 is 14 residues long. Germline CDR1 reads SGHRS; CDR2 reads YFSETQ. The CDR3 nucleotides read TGCGCCAGCAGCTTATCAGGGCTCGTCACTGAAGCTTTCTTT. Translating gives CASSLSGLVTEAFF.

This chain uses TRBV7-2 with TRBJ1-4; D is perhaps TRBD1 (5 bases). Trimming pared 5 bases from V and 8 bases from J, leaving 15 bases between. CDR3 length: 14 amino acids. CDR1 and CDR2 (germline): SGHTA, FQGNSA. CDR3 amino acids: CASSREIGEEKLFF. The CDR3 region has the DNA TGTGCCAGCAGCCGGGAGATAGGGGAAGAAAAACTGTTTTTT.

This clone appeared a single time. The genes are TRBV5-1 and TRBJ1-4; D call uncertain. The V gene's germline CDR1 is SGHRS and CDR2 YFSETQ. CDR3 length: 14 residues. Deletions cut 0 bases from V and 3 bases from J, with 6 bases between. CDR3 sequence: CASSLVSSNEKLFF. DNA of the CDR3: TGCGCCAGCAGCTTGGTGTCCTCTAATGAAAAACTGTTTTTT.

The V gene is TRBV10-2, the J gene TRBJ1-2; D is ambiguous. Between the trimmed V and J ends, which lost 0 bases and 1 base, there was a span of 9 bases. The CDR3 is made up of 15 amino acids. CDR1 is WSHSY and CDR2 is SAAADI in the germline V gene. CDR3 loop: CASSESVTVNYGYTF. The DNA for the CDR3 is TGCGCCAGCAGTGAGTCGGTCACAGTTAACTATGGCTACACCTTC.

The CDR3 coding sequence is TGTGCCAGCAGTGTAGCGTGGGCCGGAGGTGAGCAGTTCTTC. Translation: CASSVAWAGGEQFF. The chain combines TRBV6-1 with TRBJ2-1; tentatively, D is TRBD2 (5 bases). Between the trimmed V and J ends, which lost 4 bases and 9 bases, there was a span of 16 bases. Germline assignment: CDR1 MNHNS and CDR2 SASEGT. The length of the CDR3 is 14 residues.

This chain links TRBV11-2 with TRBJ2-3; D ambiguous. V gave up 5 bases and J gave up 3 bases, with 15 bases separating them. The CDR3 runs to 15 residues. From germline, CDR1 is SGHAT and CDR2 FQNNGV. For the CDR3, the DNA is TGTGCCAGCAGCACTCACTTACCGATTACAGATACGCAGTATTTT. The encoded protein is CASSTHLPITDTQYF.

The chain uses TRBV6-1 and TRBJ1-3, with D tentatively TRBD1 (5 bases). Trimming left V 2 bases short and J 9 bases short, with 14 bases between. The CDR3 spans 14 residues. Germline CDR1 reads MNHNS; CDR2 reads SASEGT. The CDR3 region is CASSEPPGGATIYF. The DNA of the CDR3 is TGTGCCAGCAGTGAACCCCCCGGGGGTGCCACCATATATTTT.

In DNA, the CDR3 is TGTGCCAGCAGATTTCGCGGGGGGGAGGCAGATACGCAGTATTTT. Protein: CASRFRGGEADTQYF. This chain links TRBV2 with TRBJ2-3; TRBD2 aligns across 9 bases. Germline CDR1 is SNHLY and CDR2 is FYNNEI. The CDR3 contains 15 residues. The V segment lost 6 bases and the J segment 4 bases; nucleotides outside the gene matches: 8.

The chain joins TRBV19 to TRBJ2-3; tentative D call: TRBD1 (6 bases). The CDR3 totals 11 residues. Per the germline V gene, CDR1 is LNHDA and CDR2 is SQIVND (reference sequence). Trimming removed 6 bases from V and 7 bases from J, with 8 bases in between. CDR3 nucleotide sequence: TGTGCCAGTAGACAGGGTAATACGCAGTATTTT. Amino acids: CASRQGNTQYF.

The V call is TRBV29-1, the J call TRBJ2-2, with 12 bases matching TRBD1. This CDR3 is built from 14 residues. Germline V gene data show CDR1 as SQVTM and CDR2 as ANQGSEA. With 6 bases clipped from V and 9 bases from J, the junction kept 8 bases outside the gene matches. DNA for the CDR3: TGCAGCGTGACCGGGACAGGGGGCCTGAGGGAGCTGTTTTTT. Translated, it gives CSVTGTGGLRELFF.

This chain connects TRBV28 to TRBJ2-3; 10 bases agree with TRBD1. Germline CDR1 and CDR2: MDHEN and SYDVKM. This CDR3 is 16 amino acids long. With 5 bases clipped from V and 3 bases from J, the junction kept 8 bases outside the gene matches. This chain's CDR3 is CASSTRDRGMTDTQYF. The CDR3 coding sequence is TGTGCCAGCAGTACTAGGGACAGGGGCATGACAGATACGCAGTATTTT.

The chain is built from TRBV10-3 and TRBJ2-6, with TRBD1 matching 7 bases. Looked up from germline, CDR1 is ENHRY and CDR2 is SYGVKD. V lost 10 bases and J lost 0; bases outside the gene matches: 9. The CDR3 contains 16 residues. The chain's CDR3 is CATSGTANSGANVLTF. CDR3 DNA sequence: TGTGCCACGTCCGGGACAGCAAACTCTGGGGCCAACGTCCTGACTTTC.

This chain joins TRBV2 and TRBJ1-5, with TRBD1 identical over 9 bases. CDR1 SNHLY and CDR2 FYNNEI come from the germline V gene. CDR3 length: 13 residues. V lost 10 bases and J lost 7; bases outside the gene matches: 8. The CDR3: CATRQGVNQPQHF. DNA of the CDR3: TGTGCCACAAGACAGGGGGTAAACCAGCCCCAGCATTTT.

This clone was found once. The chain uses TRBV12-3 or TRBV12-4 and TRBJ1-1; D gene uncertain. The CDR3 totals 13 residues. Trimming stripped 2 bases from V and 1 base from J, with 5 bases between. Written as DNA, the CDR3 is TGTGCCAGCAGTTTAAATCAGAACACTGAAGCTTTCTTT. It encodes CASSLNQNTEAFF.

The chain is built from TRBV30 and TRBJ2-3, with D perhaps TRBD2 (6 bases). The CDR3 totals 14 residues. In germline, CDR1 is GTSNPN, CDR2 SVGIG (reference sequence). The germline V and J ends were trimmed by 5 bases and 2 bases, with 14 bases remaining between them. CDR3 DNA: TGTGCCTGGGGGGCGGGGAGCCCCACAGATACGCAGTATTTT. It is translated as CAWGAGSPTDTQYF.

V is TRBV27 and J is TRBJ1-2, with 8 bases that match TRBD1. Germline CDR1 MNHEY, CDR2 SMNVEV (reference sequence). The J segment lost 8 bases and the V segment lost 4 bases, leaving 6 bases of the junction unmatched. The length of the CDR3 is 13 residues. This CDR3 reads CASSSDRAEGYTF. The CDR3 DNA is TGTGCCAGCAGTTCGGACAGGGCAGAGGGCTACACCTTC.

J is TRBJ2-3 and V is TRBV2; 14 bases align to TRBD2. Germline V lookup: CDR1 SNHLY, CDR2 FYNNEI. With 4 bases clipped from V and 2 bases from J, the junction kept 8 bases outside the gene matches. CDR3 length equals 18 residues. This chain's CDR3 is CASSVTSGGAKLTDTQYF. For the CDR3, the DNA is TGTGCCAGCAGTGTGACTAGCGGGGGGGCTAAACTCACAGATACGCAGTATTTT.